This entry concerns a single TCR beta chain. Antigen unknown. The data belong to a study of identical twins. Study results and caveats: For cord blood, abundant beta clonotypes had fewer insertions, unlike memory repertoires, which showed none.

TCRdb analysed the 5' RACE reads with MiXCR anew, one entry per CDR3 protein. The sample includes around 1.7 million distinct CDR3 sequences, about 31% of them seen just once. The CDR3 is 14 amino acids. J gave up 11 bases and V 3 bases, and 12 bases lay outside the gene matches. The germline CDR1 and CDR2 sequences are SGHRS and YFSETQ. This TCR came from a newborn girl in good health. Sequenced: cord blood. The rearrangement uses TRBV5-1 and TRBJ2-5; TRBD2 aligns across 8 bases. In DNA, the CDR3 is TGCGCCAGCAGCTCAGGAGGGACTAGAGGGGAGCAGTACTTC. Its protein is CASSSGGTRGEQYF.